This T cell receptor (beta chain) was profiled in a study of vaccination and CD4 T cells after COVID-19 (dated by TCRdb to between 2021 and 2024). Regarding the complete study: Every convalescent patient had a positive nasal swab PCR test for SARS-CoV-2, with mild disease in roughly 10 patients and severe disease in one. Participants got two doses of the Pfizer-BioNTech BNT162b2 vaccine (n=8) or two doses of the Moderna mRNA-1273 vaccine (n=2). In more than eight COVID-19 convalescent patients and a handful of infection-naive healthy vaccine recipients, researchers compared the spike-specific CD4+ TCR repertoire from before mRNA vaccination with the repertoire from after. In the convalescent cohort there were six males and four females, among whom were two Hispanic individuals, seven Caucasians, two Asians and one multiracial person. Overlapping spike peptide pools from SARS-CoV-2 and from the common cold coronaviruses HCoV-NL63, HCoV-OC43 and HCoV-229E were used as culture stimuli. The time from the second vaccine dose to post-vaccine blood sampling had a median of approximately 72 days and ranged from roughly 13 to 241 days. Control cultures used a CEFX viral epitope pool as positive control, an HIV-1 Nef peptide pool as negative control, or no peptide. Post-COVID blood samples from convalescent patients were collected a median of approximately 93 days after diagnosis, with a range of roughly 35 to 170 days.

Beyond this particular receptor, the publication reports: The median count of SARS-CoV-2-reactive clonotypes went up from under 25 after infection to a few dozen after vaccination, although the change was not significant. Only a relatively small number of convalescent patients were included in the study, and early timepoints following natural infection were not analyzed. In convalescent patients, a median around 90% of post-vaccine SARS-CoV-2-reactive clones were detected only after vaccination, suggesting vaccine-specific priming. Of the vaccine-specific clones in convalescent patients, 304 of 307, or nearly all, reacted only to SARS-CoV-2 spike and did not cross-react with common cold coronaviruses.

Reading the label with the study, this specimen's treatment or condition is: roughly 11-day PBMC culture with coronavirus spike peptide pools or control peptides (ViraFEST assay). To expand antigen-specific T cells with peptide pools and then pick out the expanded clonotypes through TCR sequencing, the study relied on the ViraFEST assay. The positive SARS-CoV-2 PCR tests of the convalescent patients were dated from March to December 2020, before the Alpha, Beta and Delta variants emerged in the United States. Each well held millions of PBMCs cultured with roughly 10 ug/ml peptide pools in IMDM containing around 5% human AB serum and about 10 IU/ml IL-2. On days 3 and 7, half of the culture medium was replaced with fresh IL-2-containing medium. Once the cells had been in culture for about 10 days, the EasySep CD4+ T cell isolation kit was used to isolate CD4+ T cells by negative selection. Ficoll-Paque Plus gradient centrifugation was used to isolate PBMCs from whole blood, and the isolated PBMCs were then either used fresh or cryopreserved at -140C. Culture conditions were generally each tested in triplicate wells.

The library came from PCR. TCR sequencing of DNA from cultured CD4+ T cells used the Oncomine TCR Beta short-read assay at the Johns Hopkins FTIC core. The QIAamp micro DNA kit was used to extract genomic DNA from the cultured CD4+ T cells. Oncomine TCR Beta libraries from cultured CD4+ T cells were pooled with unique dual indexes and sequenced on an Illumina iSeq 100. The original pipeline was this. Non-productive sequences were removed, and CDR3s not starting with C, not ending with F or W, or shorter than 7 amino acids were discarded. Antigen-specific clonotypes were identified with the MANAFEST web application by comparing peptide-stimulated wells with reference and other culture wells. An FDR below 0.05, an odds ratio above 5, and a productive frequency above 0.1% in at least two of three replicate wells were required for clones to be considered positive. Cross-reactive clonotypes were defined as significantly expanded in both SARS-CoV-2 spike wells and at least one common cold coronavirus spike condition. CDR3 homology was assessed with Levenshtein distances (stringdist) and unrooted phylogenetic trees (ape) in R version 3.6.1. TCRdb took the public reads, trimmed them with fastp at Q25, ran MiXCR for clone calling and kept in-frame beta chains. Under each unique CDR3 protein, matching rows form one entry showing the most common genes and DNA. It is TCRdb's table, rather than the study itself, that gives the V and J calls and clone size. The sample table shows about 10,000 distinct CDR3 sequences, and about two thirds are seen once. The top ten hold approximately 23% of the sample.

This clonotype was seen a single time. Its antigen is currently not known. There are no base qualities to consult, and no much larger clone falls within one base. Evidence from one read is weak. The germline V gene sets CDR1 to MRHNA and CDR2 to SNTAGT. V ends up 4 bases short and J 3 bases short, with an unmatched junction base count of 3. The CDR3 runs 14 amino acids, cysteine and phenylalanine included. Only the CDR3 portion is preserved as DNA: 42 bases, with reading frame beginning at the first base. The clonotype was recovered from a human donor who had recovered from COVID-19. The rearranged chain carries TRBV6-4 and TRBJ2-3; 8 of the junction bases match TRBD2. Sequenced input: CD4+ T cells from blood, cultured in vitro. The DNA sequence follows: TGTGCCAGCAGTGCGGGAGGGGAGACAGATACGCAGTATTTT. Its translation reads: CASSAGGETDTQYF.